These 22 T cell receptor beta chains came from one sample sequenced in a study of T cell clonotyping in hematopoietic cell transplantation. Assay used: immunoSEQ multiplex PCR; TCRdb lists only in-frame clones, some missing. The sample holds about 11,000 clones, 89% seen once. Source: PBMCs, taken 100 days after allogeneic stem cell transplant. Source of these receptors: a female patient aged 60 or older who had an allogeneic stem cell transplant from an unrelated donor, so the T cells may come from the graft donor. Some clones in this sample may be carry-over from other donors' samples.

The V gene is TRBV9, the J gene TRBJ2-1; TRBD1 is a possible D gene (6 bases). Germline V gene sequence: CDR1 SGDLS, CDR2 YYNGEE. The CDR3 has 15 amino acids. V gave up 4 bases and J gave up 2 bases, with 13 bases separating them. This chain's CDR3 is CASSRQGSTYNEQFF. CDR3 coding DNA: TGTGCCAGCAGCCGTCAGGGGAGTACCTACAATGAGCAGTTCTTC. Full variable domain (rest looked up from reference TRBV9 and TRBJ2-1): DSGVTQTPKHLITATGQRVTLRCSPRSGDLSVYWYQQSLDQGLQFLIQYYNGEERAKGNILERFSAQQFPDLHSELNLSSLELGDSALYFCASSRQGSTYNEQFFGPGTRLTVL.

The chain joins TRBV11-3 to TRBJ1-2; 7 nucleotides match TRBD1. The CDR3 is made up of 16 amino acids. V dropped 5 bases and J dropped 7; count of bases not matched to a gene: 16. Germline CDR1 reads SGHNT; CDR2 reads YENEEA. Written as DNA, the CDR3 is TGTGCCAGCAGCAAAAGATCAGTTGTGGAGGGGGCTGGCTACACCTTC. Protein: CASSKRSVVEGAGYTF. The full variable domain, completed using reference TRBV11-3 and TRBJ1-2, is EAGVVQSPRYKIIEKKQPVAFWCNPISGHNTLYWYLQNLGQGPELLIRYENEEAVDDSQLPKDRFSAERLKGVDSTLKIQPAELGDSAVYLCASSKRSVVEGAGYTFGSGTRLTVV.

CDR3 DNA: TGTGCCGCGACAGTTATTCTCAGCACAGATACGCAGTATTTT. It codes for CAATVILSTDTQYF. This chain uses TRBV27 with TRBJ2-3; D may be TRBD1 (5 bases). The CDR3 sequence is 14 residues long. Trimming left V 11 bases short and J 0 bases short, with 15 bases between. The germline CDR1 and CDR2 sequences are MNHEY and SMNVEV (reference sequence).

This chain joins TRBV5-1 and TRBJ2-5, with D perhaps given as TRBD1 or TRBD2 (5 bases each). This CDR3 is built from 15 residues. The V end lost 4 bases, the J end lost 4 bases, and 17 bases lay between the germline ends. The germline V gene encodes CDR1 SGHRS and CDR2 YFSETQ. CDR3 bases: TGCGCCAGCAGCCCCGGGACCGAATCGGGAGAGACCCAGTACTTC. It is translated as CASSPGTESGETQYF.

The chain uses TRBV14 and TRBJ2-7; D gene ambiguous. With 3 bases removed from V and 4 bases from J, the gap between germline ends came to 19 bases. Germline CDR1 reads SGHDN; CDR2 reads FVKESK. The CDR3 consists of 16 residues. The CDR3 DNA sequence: TGTGCCAGCAGCCAGAATGATCTAGGTTCTCGATACGAGCAGTACTTC. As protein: CASSQNDLGSRYEQYF.

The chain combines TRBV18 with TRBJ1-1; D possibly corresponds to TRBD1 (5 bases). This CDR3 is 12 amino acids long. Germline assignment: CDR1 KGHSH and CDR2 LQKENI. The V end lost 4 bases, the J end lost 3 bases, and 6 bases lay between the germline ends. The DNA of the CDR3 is TGTGCCAGCTCACTCAGGGACACTGAAGCTTTCTTT. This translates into CASSLRDTEAFF.

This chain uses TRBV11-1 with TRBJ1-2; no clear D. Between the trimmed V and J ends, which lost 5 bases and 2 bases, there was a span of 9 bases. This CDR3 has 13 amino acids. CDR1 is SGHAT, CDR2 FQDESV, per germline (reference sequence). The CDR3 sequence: CASSVDGNYGYTF. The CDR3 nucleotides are TGTGCCAGCAGCGTTGACGGGAACTATGGCTACACCTTC.

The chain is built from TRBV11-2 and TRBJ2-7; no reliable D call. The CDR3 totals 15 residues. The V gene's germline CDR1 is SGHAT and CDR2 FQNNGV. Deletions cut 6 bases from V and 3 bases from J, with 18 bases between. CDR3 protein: CASSSSGRALYEQYF. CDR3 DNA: TGTGCCAGCAGTTCCTCGGGTAGAGCCCTCTACGAGCAGTACTTC.

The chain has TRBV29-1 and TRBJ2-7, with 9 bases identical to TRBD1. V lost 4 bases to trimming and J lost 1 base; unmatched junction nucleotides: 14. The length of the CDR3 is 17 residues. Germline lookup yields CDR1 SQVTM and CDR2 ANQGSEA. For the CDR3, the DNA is TGCAGCGTTGGGCACAGGGGGCTCCGTACCCCTTCCTACGAGCAGTACTTC. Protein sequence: CSVGHRGLRTPSYEQYF.

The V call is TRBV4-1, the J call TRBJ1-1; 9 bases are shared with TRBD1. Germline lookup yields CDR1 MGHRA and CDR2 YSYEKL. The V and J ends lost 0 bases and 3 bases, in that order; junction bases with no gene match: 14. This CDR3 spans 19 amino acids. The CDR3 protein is CASSQDRLPLRTGDTEAFF. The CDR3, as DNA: TGCGCCAGCAGCCAAGATCGGCTTCCATTGAGGACAGGGGACACTGAAGCTTTCTTT.

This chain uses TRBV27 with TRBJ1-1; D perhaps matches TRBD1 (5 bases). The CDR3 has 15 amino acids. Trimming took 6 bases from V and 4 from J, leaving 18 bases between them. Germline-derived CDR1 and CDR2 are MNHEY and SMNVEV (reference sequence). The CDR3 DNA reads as TGTGCCAGCAGACCCAACGCAGGGTGGGCCACTGAAGCTTTCTTT. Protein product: CASRPNAGWATEAFF.

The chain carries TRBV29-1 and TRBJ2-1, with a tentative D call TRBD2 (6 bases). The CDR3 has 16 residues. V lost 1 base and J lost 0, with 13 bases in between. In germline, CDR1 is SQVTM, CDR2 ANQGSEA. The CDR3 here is CSVEGGERASYNEQFF. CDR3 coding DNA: TGCAGCGTTGAAGGGGGGGAGCGGGCCTCCTACAATGAGCAGTTCTTC.

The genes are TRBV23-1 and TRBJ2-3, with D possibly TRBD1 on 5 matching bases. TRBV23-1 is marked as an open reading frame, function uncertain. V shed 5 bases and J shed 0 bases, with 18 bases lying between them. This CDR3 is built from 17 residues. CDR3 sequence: CASSDRDSSFSTDTQYF. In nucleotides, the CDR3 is TGCGCCAGCAGTGATCGAGACAGCTCCTTTAGCACAGATACGCAGTATTTT.

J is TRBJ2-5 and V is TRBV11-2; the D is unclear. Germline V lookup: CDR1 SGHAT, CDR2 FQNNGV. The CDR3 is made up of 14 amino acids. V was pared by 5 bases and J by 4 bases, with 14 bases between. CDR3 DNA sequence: TGTGCCAGCAGCGACCCTGGGTTGCCAGAGACCCAGTACTTC. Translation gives CASSDPGLPETQYF.

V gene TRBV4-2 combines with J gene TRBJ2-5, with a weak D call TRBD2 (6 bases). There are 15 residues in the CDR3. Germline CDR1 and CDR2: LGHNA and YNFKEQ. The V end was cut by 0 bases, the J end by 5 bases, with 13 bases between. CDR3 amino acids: CASSQDRREWETQYF. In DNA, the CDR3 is TGTGCCAGCAGCCAAGATCGACGGGAGTGGGAGACCCAGTACTTC.

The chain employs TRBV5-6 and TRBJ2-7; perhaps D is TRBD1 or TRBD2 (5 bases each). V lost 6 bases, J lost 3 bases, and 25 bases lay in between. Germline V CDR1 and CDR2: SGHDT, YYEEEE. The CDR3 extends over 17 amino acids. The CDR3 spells CASTQGIRDGSIYEQYF. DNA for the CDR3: TGTGCCAGCACTCAAGGGATCCGGGACGGATCCATCTACGAGCAGTACTTC.

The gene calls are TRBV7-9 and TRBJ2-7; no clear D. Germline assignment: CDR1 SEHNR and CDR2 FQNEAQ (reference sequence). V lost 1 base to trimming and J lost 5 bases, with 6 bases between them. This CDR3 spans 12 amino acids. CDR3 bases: TGTGCCAGCAGCTTAGAGTGGAACGAGCAGTACTTC. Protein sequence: CASSLEWNEQYF.

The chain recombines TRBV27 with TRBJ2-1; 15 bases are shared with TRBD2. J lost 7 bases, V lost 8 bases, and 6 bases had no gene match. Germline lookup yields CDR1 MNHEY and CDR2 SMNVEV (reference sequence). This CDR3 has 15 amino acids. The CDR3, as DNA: TGTGCCAGCGGCCCGGGACTAGCGGGGGGTAATGAGCAGTTCTTC. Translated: CASGPGLAGGNEQFF.

In nucleotides, the CDR3 is TGCGCCAGCAGCCAAGGAAAGGAGGAGTACAATGAGCAGTTCTTC. Residues: CASSQGKEEYNEQFF. The rearrangement uses TRBV4-1 and TRBJ2-1; possibly TRBD2 for D (5 bases). The CDR3 has 15 residues. V lost 1 base and J 4 bases, leaving 11 bases between the germline ends. Looked up from germline, CDR1 is MGHRA and CDR2 is YSYEKL.

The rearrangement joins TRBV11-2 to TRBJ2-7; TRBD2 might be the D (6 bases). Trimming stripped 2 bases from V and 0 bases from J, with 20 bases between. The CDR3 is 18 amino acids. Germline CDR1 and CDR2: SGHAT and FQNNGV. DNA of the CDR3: TGTGCCAGCAGCTTACCCCCCCGGGGGAGGTTGAGCTCCTACGAGCAGTACTTC. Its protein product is CASSLPPRGRLSSYEQYF.

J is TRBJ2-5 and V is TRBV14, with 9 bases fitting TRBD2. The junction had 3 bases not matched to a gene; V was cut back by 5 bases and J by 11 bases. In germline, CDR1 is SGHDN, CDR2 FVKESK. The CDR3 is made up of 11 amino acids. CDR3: CASSLAGEQYF. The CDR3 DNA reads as TGTGCCAGCAGCTTAGCGGGAGAGCAGTACTTC.

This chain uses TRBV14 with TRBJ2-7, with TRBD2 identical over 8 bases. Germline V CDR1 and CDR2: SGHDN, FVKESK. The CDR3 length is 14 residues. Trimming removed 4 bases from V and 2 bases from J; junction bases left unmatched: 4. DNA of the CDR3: TGTGCCAGCAGCCCCGGACTAGCCCCCTACGAGCAGTACTTC. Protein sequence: CASSPGLAPYEQYF.